The clone carrying this T cell receptor beta chain was observed at least ten times. This sample stems from a study of regulatory T cells in long-lasting Graves disease. The authors built TCR beta libraries using iRepertoire HTBI primers and Arm-PCR of CDR3 regions. In TCRdb, the multiplex PCR reads were re-called with MiXCR into one record per CDR3 protein. The sample includes just over 600,000 distinct CDR3 sequences, around 17% of them seen just once. CDR1 and CDR2 (germline): MDHEN, SYDVKM. V trimming: 2 bases; J trimming: 8 bases; junction bases outside the gene matches: 11. The CDR3 spans 16 residues. Described time point: newly diagnosed GD, antithyroid drugs for less than 3 months. PBMC RNA served as the TCR library source. This same sample was also part of a study on T cells in Graves' hyperthyroidism and ophthalmopathy.

The specimen was peripheral blood mononuclear cells (PBMCs), collected at new diagnosis, from a patient treated with antithyroid drugs. The V and J genes are TRBV28 and TRBJ1-4; 7 bases fit TRBD1. The TCR was taken from a woman aged 25 to 39 with Graves disease. The CDR3 DNA reads TGTGCCAGCAGTTTAGTTTCGGCGGCAGGGGGGGAAAAACTGTTTTTT. Protein: CASSLVSAAGGEKLFF.